A single sample is the source of the 2 T cell receptor beta chains below, sequenced in a study of blood T cell repertoires in COVID-19. Clones were read by immunoSEQ multiplex PCR, and TCRdb kept only the in-frame ones, dropping some. The profile shows approximately 470,000 clones, 87% of them singletons. Material for sequencing was PBMCs or T cells enriched from blood (not recorded which). Every receptor here comes from a woman aged 18 to 35 who had recovered from COVID-19.

The chain uses TRBV5-1 and TRBJ2-1; TRBD2 matches at 15 bases. Germline-derived CDR1 and CDR2 are SGHRS and YFSETQ. Germline trimming cut 4 bases from V and 8 bases from J; bases unmatched to any gene: 7. There are 16 residues in the CDR3. The CDR3 sequence: CASSTGLAGGTDEQFF. DNA for the CDR3: TGCGCCAGCAGCACCGGACTAGCGGGGGGGACGGATGAGCAGTTCTTC.

V usage is TRBV29-1 and J usage is TRBJ2-7, with no clear D. CDR3 size: 13 residues. Germline loops: CDR1 SQVTM, CDR2 ANQGSEA. The V gene lost 0 bases and the J gene lost 0 bases, with 6 bases spanning the gap. The chain's CDR3 is CSVEDQHSYEQYF. DNA for the CDR3: TGCAGCGTTGAAGATCAACACTCCTACGAGCAGTACTTC.